The subject of this entry is one TCR beta chain. Authors' analysis steps: From reference gene primer amplification, estimates of nucleated cell counts were derived. Clones were sequenced by immunoSEQ multiplex PCR, and TCRdb holds only the in-frame ones, with some missing. V, J and clone size are those of that table, while D and trimming were read from the DNA. The sample has about 300,000 clones; roughly nine tenths are singletons. V gave up 2 bases and J gave up 4 bases; unmatched junction bases: 6. The CDR3 has 16 residues. Germline V gene sequence: CDR1 KGHSH, CDR2 LQKENI. This sample was included in a study of blood T cell repertoires in COVID-19. The wider study: Both acute and convalescent COVID-19 samples were obtained from the United States, Italy and Spain. From T cells, B-cell-depleted T cells, or PBMCs came the material, which was cDNA or gDNA.

Seattle-derived patients entered the study during active infection and were followed longitudinally. The J gene is TRBJ1-2, the V gene TRBV18; 11 bases are a match to TRBD1. The TCR was taken from a woman aged 25 to 39 with COVID-19, enrolled during active disease. The sequencing input was peripheral blood. CDR3 DNA sequence: TGTGCCAGCTCACCATGGGGGACAGGGGGTAGCTATGGCTACACCTTC. This codes for CASSPWGTGGSYGYTF.